This TCR beta chain is drawn from a study of CD8+ T cells in alopecia areata. Whole-study context: Patients in the treated group were given tofacitinib by mouth, 5 to 10 mg twice a day.

Treatment denoted: oral pan-JAK inhibitor, 5-10 mg twice daily. In each case, RNA was isolated and then reverse transcribed into cDNA as the sequencing template. Profiled with immunoSEQ multiplex PCR; TCRdb holds only in-frame clones, not every one. The data hold a few hundred thousand clones, with approximately 65% observed a single time. V lost 7 bases, J lost 6 bases, and 7 bases stayed unmatched. Germline CDR1 is ENHRY and CDR2 is SYGVKD. This CDR3 has 14 residues. This receptor was obtained from a human donor with alopecia areata. This sequence joins TRBV10-3 and TRBJ2-7, with 12 bases that match TRBD2. Sequences were derived from CD4+ T cells sorted from blood, sampled at roughly week 45, from a patient treated with tofacitinib. This chain's CDR3 is CAIKTSGGSLEQYF. CDR3 nucleotides: TGTGCCATCAAGACTAGCGGGGGCTCCCTCGAGCAGTACTTC.